The present T cell receptor (beta chain) was sequenced within a study of blood T cells in healthy people across ages. Turning to the study itself: Template switching captured about one barcoded beta molecule per two T cells. General study points: With unsorted PBMCs, a conclusive comparison of naive versus antigen-experienced cells was not possible. The study lacked donor CMV status, which possibly confounded expanded clonotype changes.

The use of a sample-barcoded 5' primer and a J-beta primer mix characterized a second PCR of 7 to 11 cycles. The study obtained at least 2.5 million CDR3-containing paired-end reads from every sample. MiXCR was run by TCRdb on the 5' RACE reads, yielding one entry per CDR3 protein. Of approximately 1,700,000 distinct CDR3 sequences listed, 35% to 50% were seen once; the top ten hold roughly 23%. The CDR3 is 13 amino acids. In germline, CDR1 is LNHNV, CDR2 YYDKDF (reference sequence). Trimming pared 0 bases from V and 5 bases from J, leaving 5 bases between. As regards this clonotype: Its antigen is unidentified.

Sequences were obtained from blood. The clonotype was recovered from a human donor in good health. The chain carries TRBV15 and TRBJ1-5; no firm D call. In DNA, the CDR3 is TGTGCCACCAGCAGAGATAGGCATCAGCCCCAGCATTTT. Residues: CATSRDRHQPQHF.